This TCR beta chain was sequenced during a study of blood T cell repertoires in COVID-19. Study at large: There were acute and convalescent COVID-19 samples, and they came from the United States, Italy and Spain. T cells, B-cell-depleted T cells, or PBMCs supplied cDNA or gDNA.

As originally analysed: Cell counts per sample came from amplifying reference gene primers. Libraries were prepared by immunoSEQ multiplex PCR; TCRdb keeps only in-frame clonotypes and omits some of them. V and J calls and clone size are those listed in that table; D and trimming were worked out from the DNA. The sample lists around 130,000 clones; roughly 88% were seen once. With 0 bases removed from V and 0 bases from J, the gap between germline ends came to 6 bases. Germline-derived CDR1 and CDR2 are MNHEY and SVGAGI. The CDR3 is 14 residues long. V is TRBV6-5 and J is TRBJ2-7, with no clear D. This sequence originates from a man between 65 and 85 years old with active COVID-19. The sample comprised peripheral blood. The CDR3 sequence is CASSYSAGSYEQYF. As DNA, the CDR3 is TGTGCCAGCAGTTACTCGGCAGGCTCCTACGAGCAGTACTTC.